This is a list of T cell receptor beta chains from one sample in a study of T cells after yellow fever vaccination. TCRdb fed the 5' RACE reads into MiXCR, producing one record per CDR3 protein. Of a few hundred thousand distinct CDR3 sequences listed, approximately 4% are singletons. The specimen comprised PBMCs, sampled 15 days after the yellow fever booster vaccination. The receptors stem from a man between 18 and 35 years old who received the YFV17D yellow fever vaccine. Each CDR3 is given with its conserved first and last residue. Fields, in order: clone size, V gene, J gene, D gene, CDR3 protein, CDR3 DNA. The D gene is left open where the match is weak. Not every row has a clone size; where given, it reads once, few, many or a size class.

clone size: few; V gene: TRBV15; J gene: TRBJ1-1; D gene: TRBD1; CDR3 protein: CATSRTGTGTSGTEAFF; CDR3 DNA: TGTGCCACCAGCAGAACCGGGACAGGGACATCCGGCACTGAAGCTTTCTTT
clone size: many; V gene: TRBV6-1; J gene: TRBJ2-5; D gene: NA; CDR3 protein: CASSERSRGETQYF; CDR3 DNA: TGTGCCAGCAGTGAAAGGTCCCGGGGAGAGACCCAGTACTTC
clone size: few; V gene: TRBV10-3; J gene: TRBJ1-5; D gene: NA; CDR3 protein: CAISEGPGNQPQHF; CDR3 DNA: TGTGCCATCAGTGAGGGACCGGGCAATCAGCCCCAGCATTTT
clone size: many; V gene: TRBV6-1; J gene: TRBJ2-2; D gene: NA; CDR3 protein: CASSEGAETGELFF; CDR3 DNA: TGTGCCAGCAGTGAAGGGGCAGAAACCGGGGAGCTGTTTTTT
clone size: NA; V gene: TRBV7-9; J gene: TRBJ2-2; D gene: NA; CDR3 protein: CASSLDLQPGELFF; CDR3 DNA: TGTGCCAGCAGCTTGGACCTCCAGCCCGGGGAGCTGTTTTTT
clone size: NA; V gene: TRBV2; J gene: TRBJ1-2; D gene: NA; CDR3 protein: CASSLGPGGGYGYTF; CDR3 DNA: TGTGCCAGCAGTCTTGGTCCCGGTGGGGGCTATGGCTACACCTTC
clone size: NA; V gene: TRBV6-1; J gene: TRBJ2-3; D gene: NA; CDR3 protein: CASRPRGARRDTQYF; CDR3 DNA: TGTGCCAGCAGGCCCAGGGGGGCACGTAGGGATACGCAGTATTTT
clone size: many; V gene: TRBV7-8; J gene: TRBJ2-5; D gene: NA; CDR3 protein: CASSLVPDSQTQYF; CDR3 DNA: TGTGCCAGCAGCTTAGTTCCCGATTCCCAGACCCAGTACTTC
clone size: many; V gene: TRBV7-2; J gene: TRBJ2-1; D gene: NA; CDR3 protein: CASSYQGGDEQFF; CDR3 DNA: TGTGCCAGCAGCTACCAGGGGGGAGACGAGCAGTTCTTC
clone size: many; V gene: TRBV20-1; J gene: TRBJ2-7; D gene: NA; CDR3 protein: CSASKGSGSYEQYF; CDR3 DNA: TGCAGTGCTAGTAAGGGCAGTGGCTCCTACGAGCAGTACTTC
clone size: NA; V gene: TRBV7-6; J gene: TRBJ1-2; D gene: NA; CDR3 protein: CASSLAPGDVNYGYTF; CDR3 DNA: TGTGCCAGCAGCTTAGCGCCAGGGGATGTCAACTATGGCTACACCTTC